A single T cell receptor (beta chain) is shown here with its context. Isolation per sample recovered at least 7 million PBMCs. This sample stems from a study of blood T cells in healthy people across ages. Through a sample-barcoded 5' primer and a J-beta primer mix, a second PCR was run for roughly 6 to 11 cycles. MiXCR, run by TCRdb on the 5' RACE reads, gives a single entry per CDR3 protein. This table holds some 1,000,000 distinct CDR3 sequences, approximately 26% found once. This CDR3 is 15 amino acids long. Trimming removed 6 bases from V and 8 bases from J; junction bases left unmatched: 16. Germline V lookup: CDR1 SQVTM, CDR2 ANQGSEA. This sample was also put to use in a study of T cells of mothers and their children. This second study notes: Overlap measured in related mother-child pairs was slightly, non-significantly higher than in unrelated pairs.

The chain links TRBV29-1 to TRBJ2-1, with 7 nucleotides matching TRBD2. Sequencing was carried out using blood. The TCR sequence derives from a girl aged 2 to 9 in good health. Here the CDR3 DNA reads TGCAGCGTGGGGGGGTTAGGGCCAATTGCATATGAGCAGTTCTTC. Translated, it gives CSVGGLGPIAYEQFF.